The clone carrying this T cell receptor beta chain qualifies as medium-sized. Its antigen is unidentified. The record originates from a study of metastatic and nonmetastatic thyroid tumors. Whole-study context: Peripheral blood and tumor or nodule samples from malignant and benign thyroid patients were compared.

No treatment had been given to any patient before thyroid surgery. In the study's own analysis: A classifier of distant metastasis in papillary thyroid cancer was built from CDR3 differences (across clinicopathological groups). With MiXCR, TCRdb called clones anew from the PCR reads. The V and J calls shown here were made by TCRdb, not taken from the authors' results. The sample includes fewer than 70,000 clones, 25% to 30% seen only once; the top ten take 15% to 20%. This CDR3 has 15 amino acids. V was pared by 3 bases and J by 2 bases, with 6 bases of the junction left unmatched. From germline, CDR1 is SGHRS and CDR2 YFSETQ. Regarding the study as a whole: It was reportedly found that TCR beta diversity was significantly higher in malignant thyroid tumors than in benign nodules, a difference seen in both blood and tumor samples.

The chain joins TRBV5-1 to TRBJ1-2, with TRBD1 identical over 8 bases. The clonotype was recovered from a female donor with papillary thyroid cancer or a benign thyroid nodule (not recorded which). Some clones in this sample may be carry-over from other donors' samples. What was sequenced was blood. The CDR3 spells CASSSDYRGNYGYTF. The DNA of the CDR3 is TGCGCCAGCAGCTCTGATTACAGGGGGAACTATGGCTACACCTTC.